This TCR beta chain appears in the sequencing data of a study of siplizumab effects on memory and regulatory T cells (dated 2019 in TCRdb). A note on the overall study: Across 8 or 9 responder-stimulator pairs, paired mixed lymphocyte reactions were conducted with siplizumab at 1 ug/mL and without drug. The study looked at the effect of siplizumab, an anti-CD2 antibody, on alloreactive T-cell subsets in allogeneic mixed lymphocyte reactions made from human PBMCs. General study outcomes and caveats: The cumulative frequency of alloreactive sequences that could be traced back to unstimulated CD4+ memory T cells was significantly reduced by siplizumab. Whether proliferating Tregs from siplizumab cultures actually had suppressive function was not functionally confirmed. Roughly 75-97% of proliferating CD4+ or CD8+ clones could not be assigned a naive or memory phenotype. Unstimulated naive T cells appeared to be more diverse than memory T cells, and naive cells seemed to make a substantial contribution to the alloresponse. Because sequences below about 10^-5 frequency were poorly captured, only a minor fraction of alloreactive clones could be mapped to unstimulated subsets. Of the alloreactive CD4+ clones that could be mapped, the Treg-derived share averaged about 70% with siplizumab compared with around 27% in control reactions.

Comments on this clone: The clone's antigen remains unknown. It has no much larger one-base neighbor in the sample; base qualities were not kept.

V loses 3 bases, J loses 7 bases, and the germline ends lie 19 bases apart. In the germline V gene (reference sequence), CDR1 corresponds to SEHNR and CDR2 to FQNEAQ. The CDR3 runs 16 residues from the cysteine to the phenylalanine. Of the read, only the CDR3 DNA is kept; its 48 bases are in frame from base 1. Library method: the immunoSEQ multiplex PCR assay. Each sample had some 10^5 TCR templates assayed by the deep sequencing platform. Genomic DNA extracted from sorted T cells was the material used for TCRbeta CDR3 sequencing. The published analysis was carried out like this. The R programming language was used for clonal analysis of TCRbeta CDR3 data. Unstimulated samples were compared with post-reaction CFSE-low samples to define alloreactive CD4+ and CD8+ clones. Regulatory or non-regulatory origin of alloreactive CD4+ clones was assigned by matching sequences to the sorted unstimulated Treg and non-Treg repertoires. TCRdb stores this immuneACCESS table with in-frame sequences only. Part of the clones is absent; in the studies checked, under half of the shortfall reflects unresolved V genes, and no reason is known for the rest. That table supplies the V and J calls and clone size; D and trimming were determined from the DNA. This sample is represented by around 8,000 clones; about 36% of them were singletons. The ten most abundant clones make up about 5.9% of the sample.

Mixed lymphocyte reaction cells were cocultured at 37°C for about six days. Responder PBMCs were labelled with CFSE, stimulator PBMCs were labelled with Violet Dye, and the two were mixed at a 1:1 ratio. Sorted unstimulated T cells and proliferating T cells recovered from mixed lymphocyte reactions underwent TCRbeta CDR3 sequencing. Fresh whole blood from nine to eleven HLA-typed healthy donors was used to isolate PBMCs. For TCR sequencing, responder T cells that had proliferated and were CFSE-low were FACS-sorted once the mixed lymphocyte reaction was over. The sample comprised CFSE-low (dividing) CD8+ T cells sorted from an allogeneic mixed lymphocyte reaction. The rearrangement combines TRBV7-9 with TRBJ2-1; 5 matching bases give a weak D call of TRBD2. The source is a human donor in good health; the cells came from an allogeneic mixed lymphocyte reaction. Here is the DNA: TGTGCCAGCAGCTTGGTAAGGACCTCGAGGGCAAATGAGCAGTTCTTC. It encodes CASSLVRTSRANEQFF.